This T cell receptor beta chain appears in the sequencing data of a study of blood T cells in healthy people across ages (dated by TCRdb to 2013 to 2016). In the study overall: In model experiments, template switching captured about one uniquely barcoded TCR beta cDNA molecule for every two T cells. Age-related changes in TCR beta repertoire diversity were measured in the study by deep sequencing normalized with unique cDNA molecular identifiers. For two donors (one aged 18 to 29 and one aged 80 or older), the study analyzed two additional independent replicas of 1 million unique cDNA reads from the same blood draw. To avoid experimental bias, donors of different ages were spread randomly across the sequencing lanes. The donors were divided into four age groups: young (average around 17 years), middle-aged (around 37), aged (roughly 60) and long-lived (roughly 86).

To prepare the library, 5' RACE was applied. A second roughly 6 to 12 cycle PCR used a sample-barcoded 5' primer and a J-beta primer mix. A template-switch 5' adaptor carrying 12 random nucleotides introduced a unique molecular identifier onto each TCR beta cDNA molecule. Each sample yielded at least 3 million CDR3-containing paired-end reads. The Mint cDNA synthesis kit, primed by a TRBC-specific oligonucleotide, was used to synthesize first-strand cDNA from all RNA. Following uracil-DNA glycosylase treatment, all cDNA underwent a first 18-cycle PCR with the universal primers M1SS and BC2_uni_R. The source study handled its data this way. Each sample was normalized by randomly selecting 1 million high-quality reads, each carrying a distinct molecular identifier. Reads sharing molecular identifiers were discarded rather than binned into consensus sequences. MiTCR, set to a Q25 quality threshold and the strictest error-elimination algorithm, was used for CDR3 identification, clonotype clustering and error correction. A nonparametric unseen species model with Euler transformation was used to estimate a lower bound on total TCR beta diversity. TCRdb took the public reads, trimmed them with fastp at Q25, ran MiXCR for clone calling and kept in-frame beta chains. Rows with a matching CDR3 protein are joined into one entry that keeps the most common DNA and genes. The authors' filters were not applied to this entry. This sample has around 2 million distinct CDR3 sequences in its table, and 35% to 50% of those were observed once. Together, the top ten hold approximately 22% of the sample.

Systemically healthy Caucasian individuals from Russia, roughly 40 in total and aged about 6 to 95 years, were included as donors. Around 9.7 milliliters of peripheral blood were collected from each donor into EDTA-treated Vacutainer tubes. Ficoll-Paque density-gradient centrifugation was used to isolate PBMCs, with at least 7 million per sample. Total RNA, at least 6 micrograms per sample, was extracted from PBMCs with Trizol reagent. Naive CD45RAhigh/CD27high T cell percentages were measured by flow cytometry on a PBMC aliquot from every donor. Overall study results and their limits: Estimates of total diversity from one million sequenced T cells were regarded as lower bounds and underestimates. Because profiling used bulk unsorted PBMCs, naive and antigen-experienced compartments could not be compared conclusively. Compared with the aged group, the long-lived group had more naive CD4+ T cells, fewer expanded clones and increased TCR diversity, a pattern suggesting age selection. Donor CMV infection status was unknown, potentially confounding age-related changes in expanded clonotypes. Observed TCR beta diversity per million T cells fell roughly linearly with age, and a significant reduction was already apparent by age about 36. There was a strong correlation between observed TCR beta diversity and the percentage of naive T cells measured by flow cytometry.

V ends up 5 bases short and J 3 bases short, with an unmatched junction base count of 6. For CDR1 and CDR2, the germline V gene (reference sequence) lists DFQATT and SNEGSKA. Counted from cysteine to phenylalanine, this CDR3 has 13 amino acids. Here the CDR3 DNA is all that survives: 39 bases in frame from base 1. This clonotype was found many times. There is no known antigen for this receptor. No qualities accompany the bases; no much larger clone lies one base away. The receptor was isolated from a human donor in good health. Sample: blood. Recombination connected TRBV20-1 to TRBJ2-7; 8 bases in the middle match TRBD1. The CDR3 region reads CSAFSGTGYEQYF. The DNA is TGCAGTGCTTTCTCTGGGACAGGCTACGAGCAGTACTTC.